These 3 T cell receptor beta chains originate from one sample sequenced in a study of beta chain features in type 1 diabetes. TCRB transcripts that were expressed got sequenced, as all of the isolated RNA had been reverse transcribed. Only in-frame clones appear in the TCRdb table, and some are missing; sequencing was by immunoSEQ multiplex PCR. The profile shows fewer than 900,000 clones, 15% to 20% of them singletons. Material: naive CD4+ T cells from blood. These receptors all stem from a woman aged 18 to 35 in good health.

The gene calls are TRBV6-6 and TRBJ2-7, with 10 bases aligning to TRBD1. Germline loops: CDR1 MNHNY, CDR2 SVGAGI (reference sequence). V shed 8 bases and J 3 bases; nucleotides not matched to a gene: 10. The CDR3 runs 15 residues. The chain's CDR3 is CASSYTGTGDYEQYF. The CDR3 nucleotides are TGTGCCAGCTCCTACACCGGGACAGGGGACTACGAGCAGTACTTC.

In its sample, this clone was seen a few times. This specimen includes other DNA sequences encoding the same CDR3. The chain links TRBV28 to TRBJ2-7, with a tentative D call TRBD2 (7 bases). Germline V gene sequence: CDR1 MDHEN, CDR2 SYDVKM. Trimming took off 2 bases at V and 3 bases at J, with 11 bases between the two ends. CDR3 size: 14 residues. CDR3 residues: CASSLGGAGYEQYF. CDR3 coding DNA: TGTGCCAGCAGTTTAGGGGGGGCGGGCTACGAGCAGTACTTC.

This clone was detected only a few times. The CDR3 reads CASSLTGTFYEQYF. Written as DNA, the CDR3 is TGTGCCAGCAGTTTAACCGGGACGTTCTACGAGCAGTACTTC. The V call is TRBV28, the J call TRBJ2-7; D could derive from TRBD1 or TRBD2 (5 bases each). This CDR3 has 14 residues. The V and J ends lost 2 bases and 3 bases respectively, with 11 bases between them. Per germline, CDR1 MDHEN and CDR2 SYDVKM. Supplemented by reference TRBV28 and TRBJ2-7, the full variable domain reads DVKVTQSSRYLVKRTGEKVFLECVQDMDHENMFWYRQDPGLGLRLIYFSYDVKMKEKGDIPEGYSVSREKKERFSLILESASTNQTSMYLCASSLTGTFYEQYFGPGTRLTVT.